Shown below are 28 T cell receptor beta chains from a single sample sequenced in a study of post-analysis software for immune sequencing data. Study findings and constraints: Roughly five TRBV segments occurring more often in patients than controls included TRBV5-6, TRBV5-1 and TRBV20-1.

The antigens for these receptors are not known. Researchers reported that TCR beta cDNA libraries carried unique molecular identifiers. TCRdb re-called the PCR reads with MiXCR, one entry per CDR3 protein. The sample has hundreds of thousands of distinct CDR3 sequences; 59% are singletons. The sample taken for sequencing was blood. The receptors were gathered from a girl aged 2 to 9 with multiple sclerosis.

CDR3 DNA sequence: TGCGCCAGCAGCCAAGGGGATCCGAACAATGAGCAGTTCTTC. Translated, it gives CASSQGDPNNEQFF. J is TRBJ2-1 and V is TRBV4-1; D call uncertain. Germline lookup yields CDR1 MGHRA and CDR2 YSYEKL. The ends were cut back, 1 base at V and 5 bases at J, with 9 bases in the middle. The CDR3 contains 14 residues.

Remarks on this clonotype: A read error may be the cause here, since a much bigger clone is one base away. The CDR3 loop reads CASGLGPGQFF. The CDR3 DNA is TGTGCCAGCGGTTTAGGGCCAGGGCAGTTCTTC. The J gene is TRBJ2-1, the V gene TRBV12-3 or TRBV12-4; D is unclear. This CDR3 comprises 11 residues.

The chain has TRBV29-1 and TRBJ2-7; weak D call: TRBD1 (6 bases). Germline CDR1 and CDR2: SQVTM and ANQGSEA. This CDR3 comprises 13 residues. Trimming removed 7 bases from V and 2 bases from J, with 15 bases in between. The CDR3 is CSAGDRSPYEQYF. Here the CDR3 DNA reads TGCAGCGCCGGTGACAGGAGTCCCTACGAGCAGTACTTC.

V usage is TRBV4-3 and J usage is TRBJ2-1; 8 bases are shared with TRBD2. V shed 0 bases and J 4 bases; nucleotides not matched to a gene: 11. CDR3 length equals 18 residues. Germline CDR1 and CDR2: LGHNA and YSLEER. CDR3: CASSQDLDSGATYNEQFF. In DNA form, the CDR3 reads TGCGCCAGCAGCCAAGATTTGGATAGCGGGGCGACATACAATGAGCAGTTCTTC.

The J gene is TRBJ2-1, the V gene TRBV12-3 or TRBV12-4; D could derive from TRBD1 or TRBD2 (6 bases each). The CDR3 runs 15 residues. The V gene lost 4 bases and the J gene lost 6 bases, with 16 bases spanning the gap. The CDR3 loop reads CASSYLEGGSNEQFF. CDR3 bases: TGTGCCAGCAGTTATCTAGAGGGGGGCTCCAATGAGCAGTTCTTC.

This rearrangement joins TRBV9 to TRBJ2-3; 13 bases match TRBD2. V lost 3 bases and J lost 2; bases outside the gene matches: 6. The V gene's germline CDR1 is SGDLS and CDR2 YYNGEE. The CDR3 spans 17 residues. Here the CDR3 reads CASSGRLAGGLTDTQYF. For the CDR3, the DNA is TGTGCCAGCAGCGGCCGACTAGCGGGAGGACTCACAGATACGCAGTATTTT.

V and J are TRBV6-1 and TRBJ2-5; 8 nucleotides align to TRBD2. The junction had 6 bases not matched to a gene; V was cut back by 2 bases and J by 1 base. CDR1 is MNHNS, CDR2 SASEGT, per germline. The CDR3 extends over 16 amino acids. The CDR3 DNA reads as TGTGCCAGCAGTGAACGGGGGGGACCGTCCCAAGAGACCCAGTACTTC. Translated: CASSERGGPSQETQYF.

The J gene is TRBJ1-5, the V gene TRBV12-3 or TRBV12-4; D is perhaps TRBD1 (6 bases). The CDR3 has 15 amino acids. Trimming pared 5 bases from V and 2 bases from J, leaving 13 bases between. The CDR3 is CASSGDTIGNQPQHF. CDR3 coding DNA: TGTGCCAGCAGTGGGGACACCATTGGCAATCAGCCCCAGCATTTT.

A few counts support this clonotype. The chain uses TRBV18 and TRBJ2-7; 8 bases are shared with TRBD1. The CDR3 has 17 residues. The J segment lost 1 base and the V segment lost 5 bases, leaving 13 bases of the junction unmatched. From germline, CDR1 is KGHSH and CDR2 LQKENI. The chain's CDR3 is CASSSRVGTGDSYEQYF. In nucleotides, the CDR3 is TGTGCCAGCTCATCGAGGGTAGGGACAGGTGATTCCTACGAGCAGTACTTC.

The chain uses TRBV12-3 or TRBV12-4 and TRBJ2-3; 7 nucleotides line up with TRBD2. The CDR3 length is 15 residues. The junction had 7 bases not matched to a gene; V was cut back by 6 bases and J by 1 base. The CDR3 nucleotides read TGTGCCAGCAGGATCAGCGGGGTCGGCACAGATACGCAGTATTTT. It encodes CASRISGVGTDTQYF.

A few counts support this clonotype. The chain employs TRBV6-2 or TRBV6-3 and TRBJ2-5, with no clear D. Gene TRBJ2-7 matches the end of the DNA better, so the J call may be wrong. CDR3 length: 13 amino acids. Germline V gives CDR1 MNHEY, CDR2 SVGEGT. The CDR3: CASSTMATYEQYF. CDR3 DNA sequence: TGTGCCAGCAGCACGATGGCAACCTACGAGCAGTACTTC.

This clonotype was seen a handful of times. V is TRBV5-1 and J is TRBJ2-5; 7 nucleotides align to TRBD1. Trimming removed 4 bases from V and 2 bases from J; junction bases left unmatched: 5. CDR3 size: 14 residues. The germline V gene has CDR1 SGHRS and CDR2 YFSETQ. The CDR3 reads CASSVGQSQETQYF. The CDR3 DNA follows: TGCGCCAGCAGCGTGGGACAGTCACAAGAGACCCAGTACTTC.

The J gene is TRBJ2-1, the V gene TRBV12-3 or TRBV12-4; D is uncertain. Trimming pared 1 base from V and 7 bases from J, leaving 8 bases between. This CDR3 spans 13 amino acids. The CDR3 region is CASSLGWVNEQFF. The CDR3 bases are TGTGCCAGCAGTTTAGGCTGGGTAAATGAGCAGTTCTTC.

This rearrangement joins TRBV20-1 to TRBJ1-4, with TRBD1 as a possible D gene (6 bases). CDR1 DFQATT and CDR2 SNEGSKA come from the germline V gene (reference sequence). CDR3 length equals 14 residues. Trimming left V 5 bases short and J 6 bases short, with 16 bases between. CDR3 amino acids: CSAAGGRGDEKLFF. The DNA for the CDR3 is TGCAGTGCTGCGGGGGGGCGCGGAGATGAAAAACTGTTTTTT.

The J gene is TRBJ2-1, the V gene TRBV3-1; no firm D call. V was trimmed by 2 bases and J by 0 bases, leaving 8 bases between them. Looked up from germline, CDR1 is LGHDT and CDR2 is YNNKEL (reference sequence). This CDR3 is 15 amino acids long. The CDR3 loop is CASSQISSSYNEQFF. DNA for the CDR3: TGTGCCAGCAGCCAAATCAGTAGCTCCTACAATGAGCAGTTCTTC.

The J gene is TRBJ2-7, the V gene TRBV20-1; tentatively, D is TRBD1 or TRBD2 (5 bases each). The CDR3 runs to 14 residues. Germline V gives CDR1 DFQATT, CDR2 SNEGSKA (reference sequence). The germline V and J ends were trimmed by 6 bases and 4 bases, with 19 bases remaining between them. The CDR3 protein is CSASRRDGTYEQYF. The CDR3 DNA follows: TGCAGTGCCTCGCGACGGGACGGCACTTACGAGCAGTACTTC.

This rearrangement joins TRBV5-1 to TRBJ2-7, with 12 bases aligning to TRBD1. The J call is doubtful: the DNA matches TRBJ2-5 better. Germline assignment: CDR1 SGHRS and CDR2 YFSETQ. The CDR3 runs to 16 residues. The DNA for the CDR3 is TGCGCCAGCAGCGTTACCGGGACAGGGGGCAGGGAGACCCAGTACTTC. As protein: CASSVTGTGGRETQYF.

The chain links TRBV10-3 to TRBJ2-3; possibly TRBD1 or TRBD2 for D (6 bases each). The CDR3 spans 12 residues. The germline V gene encodes CDR1 ENHRY and CDR2 SYGVKD. The CDR3 coding sequence is TGTGCGTCGGGGGCTGTGACAGATACGCAGTATTTT. Its protein product is CASGAVTDTQYF.

The rearrangement links TRBV18 to TRBJ2-4; D may be TRBD1 (6 bases). The end of the DNA aligns better with TRBJ2-5, so the J call may be wrong. The CDR3 totals 14 residues. Germline CDR1 KGHSH, CDR2 LQKENI. The CDR3 DNA reads as TGTGCCAGCTCACCACAGGGGGATCAAGAGACCCAGTACTTC. Translation: CASSPQGDQETQYF.

This chain uses TRBV10-3 with TRBJ2-1; TRBD2 matches 9 bases. With V trimmed by 8 bases and J by 0 bases, 5 bases remained unmatched. Germline CDR1 reads ENHRY; CDR2 reads SYGVKD. The CDR3 extends over 15 amino acids. The DNA for the CDR3 is TGTGCCATCTGCTATAGCGGGAGCTCCTACAATGAGCAGTTCTTC. Encoded protein: CAICYSGSSYNEQFF.

The chain carries TRBV7-3 and TRBJ2-1; D call uncertain. The J call may be mistaken, given a closer DNA end match to TRBJ2-7. CDR3 length: 13 residues. Per the germline V gene, CDR1 is SGHTA and CDR2 is FQGTGA. CDR3 coding DNA: TGTGCCAGCAGCTTAACGGTATCCAATGAGCAGTACTTC. It yields the protein CASSLTVSNEQYF.

The chain has TRBV6-2 or TRBV6-3 and TRBJ2-4; TRBD1 matches 8 bases. The DNA end is more similar to TRBJ2-5, so the J call may be wrong. CDR1 and CDR2 (germline): MNHEY, SVGEGT. This CDR3 spans 16 amino acids. The CDR3 nucleotides read TGTGCCAGCAGCAATACCTTGACAGGGGCCGGGGGGACCCAGTACTTC. Amino acid sequence: CASSNTLTGAGGTQYF.

V is TRBV24-1 and J is TRBJ2-3; 7 nucleotides match TRBD1. This CDR3 has 18 residues. Germline CDR1 reads KGHDR; CDR2 reads SFDVKD. Trimming took 3 bases from V and 2 from J; bases not matched to a gene: 13. In DNA, the CDR3 is TGTGCCACCAGTGATAAGACAGGGCTGGGGGACCTCACAGATACGCAGTATTTT. This translates into CATSDKTGLGDLTDTQYF.

This clonotype has a count of ten or more. This sequence joins TRBV6-5 and TRBJ2-1; D is unclear. Trimming left V 2 bases short and J 7 bases short, with 3 bases between. The CDR3 is 11 residues long. CDR1 is MNHEY, CDR2 SVGAGI, per germline. The DNA of the CDR3 is TGTGCCAGCAGTTACAGGAATGAGCAGTTCTTC. Translation: CASSYRNEQFF.

V gene TRBV12-3 or TRBV12-4 combines with J gene TRBJ2-5, with 8 bases lining up with TRBD2. This CDR3 has 16 amino acids. Trimming took 5 bases from V and 4 from J; bases not matched to a gene: 12. The CDR3 reads CASSPKGRGDPETQYF. Written as DNA, the CDR3 is TGTGCCAGCAGTCCCAAGGGGCGGGGGGACCCAGAGACCCAGTACTTC.

This clonotype occurred once. The J gene is TRBJ2-1, the V gene TRBV6-2 or TRBV6-3; D remains unclear. Trimming cost V 7 bases and J 7 bases, with 11 bases left between them. Germline V gene sequence: CDR1 MNHEY, CDR2 SVGEGT. This CDR3 has 12 residues. The chain's CDR3 is CASTPVMNEQFF. Here the CDR3 DNA reads TGTGCCAGCACTCCAGTTATGAATGAGCAGTTCTTC.

Only a few counts were recorded for this clonotype. The V and J genes are TRBV5-1 and TRBJ1-1, with D hard to call. In germline, CDR1 is SGHRS, CDR2 YFSETQ. The V and J ends lost 0 bases and 3 bases respectively, with 6 bases between them. The CDR3 length is 13 residues. CDR3: CASSLGLDTEAFF. DNA for the CDR3: TGCGCCAGCAGCTTGGGTTTGGACACTGAAGCTTTCTTT. The full variable domain, its missing parts supplied by reference TRBV5-1 and TRBJ1-1, is KAGVTQTPRYLIKTRGQQVTLSCSPISGHRSVSWYQQTPGQGLQFLFEYFSETQRNKGNFPGRFSGRQFSNSRSEMNVSTLELGDSALYLCASSLGLDTEAFFGQGTRLTVV.

Written as DNA, the CDR3 is TGTGCTAGTGGCCCAGGAGGGCGGAGAAATGAGCAGTTCTTC. It yields the protein CASGPGGRRNEQFF. The genes are TRBV12-5 and TRBJ2-1, with D perhaps TRBD2 (6 bases). V was shortened by 6 bases and J by 7 bases, with 16 bases between the two germline ends. The CDR3 runs 14 residues. The germline V gene has CDR1 LGHNT and CDR2 FRNRAP. Full variable domain (outside the CDR3, taken from reference TRBV12-5 and TRBJ2-1): DARVTQTPRHKVTEMGQEVTMRCQPILGHNTVFWYRQTMMQGLELLAYFRNRAPLDDSGMPKDRFSAEMPDATLATLKIQPSEPRDSAVYFCASGPGGRRNEQFFGPGTRLTVL.